This T cell receptor (beta chain) was retrieved from a study of sequential checkpoint blockade in melanoma. Study in general: After nivolumab or ipilimumab alone, around 24 patients had week-13 rebiopsies.

The assay was immunoSEQ multiplex PCR, and TCRdb's table has in-frame clones only and misses some. The table has under 1,000 clones, roughly 27% seen once. The CDR3 sequence is 15 residues long. The germline V gene has CDR1 SGHAT and CDR2 FQDESV (reference sequence). The ends were cut back, 3 bases at V and 6 bases at J, with 16 bases in the middle. Stated treatment: randomized to nivolumab then ipilimumab (arm A) or the reverse (arm B). General study points: Clinical benefit was about 30 times likelier when tumor T-cell fraction and clonality increased.

For this clone: Its antigen remains unknown.

The chain carries TRBV11-1 and TRBJ2-3, with D tentatively TRBD2 (6 bases). The source material was tumor tissue (inferred from file names), sampled from a patient given nivolumab and ipilimumab in sequence. The receptor's source is a human donor with melanoma. Written as DNA, the CDR3 is TGTGCCAGCAGCTTGGAACTCGGGGGAGTTGATACGCAGTATTTT. This translates into CASSLELGGVDTQYF.